This TCR beta chain was identified during a study of regulatory T cells in long-lasting Graves disease. Time point here: persistent/refractory GD, antithyroid drugs over 5 years with positive TRAb. Generation of the TCR library employed RNA extracted from PBMCs. Sequencing libraries for TCR beta were prepared with iRepertoire HTBI primers and Arm-PCR of CDR3 regions. TCRdb redid the calling of the multiplex PCR reads with MiXCR, one entry per CDR3 protein. The data contain about 400,000 distinct CDR3 sequences, less than 25% of them singletons. V dropped 4 bases and J dropped 1 base, with 11 bases sitting between them. The CDR3 spans 14 residues. Germline V gene data show CDR1 as SEHNR and CDR2 as FQNEAQ (reference sequence). In this sample, this clonotype turned up many times.

The rearrangement joins TRBV7-9 to TRBJ2-7; D perhaps matches TRBD1 (5 bases). The clonotype comes from a female donor with Graves disease. The sequencing here drew on peripheral blood mononuclear cells (PBMCs), taken when the disease was refractory, from a patient treated with antithyroid drugs. The CDR3 spells CASSYDRASYEQYF. The CDR3 DNA is TGTGCCAGCAGCTATGACAGAGCGTCCTACGAGCAGTACTTC.